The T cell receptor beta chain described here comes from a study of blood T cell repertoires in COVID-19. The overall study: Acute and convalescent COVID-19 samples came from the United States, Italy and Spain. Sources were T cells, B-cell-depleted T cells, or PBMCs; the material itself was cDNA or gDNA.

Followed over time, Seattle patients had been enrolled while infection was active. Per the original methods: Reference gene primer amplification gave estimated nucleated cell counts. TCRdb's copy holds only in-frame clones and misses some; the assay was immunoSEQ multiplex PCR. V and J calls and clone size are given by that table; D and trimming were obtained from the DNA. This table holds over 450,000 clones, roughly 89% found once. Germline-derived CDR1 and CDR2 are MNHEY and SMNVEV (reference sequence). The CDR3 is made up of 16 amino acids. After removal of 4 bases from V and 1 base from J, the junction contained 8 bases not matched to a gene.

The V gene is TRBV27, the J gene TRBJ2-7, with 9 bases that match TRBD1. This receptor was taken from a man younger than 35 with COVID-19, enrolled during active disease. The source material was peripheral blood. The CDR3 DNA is TGTGCCAGCAGTTGGACCGGGACAGGGAAGTCCTACGAGCAGTACTTC. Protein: CASSWTGTGKSYEQYF.